This record looks at one T cell receptor beta chain sequence and its context. The antigen remains unidentified. Documented time point: persistent/refractory GD, antithyroid drugs over 5 years with positive TRAb. PBMCs were the source of the RNA used for TCR sequencing. Construction of TCR beta libraries relied on iRepertoire HTBI primers and on Arm-PCR targeting CDR3 regions. TCRdb redid the calling of the multiplex PCR reads with MiXCR, one entry per CDR3 protein. Counted here are a few hundred thousand distinct CDR3 sequences, about 23% occurring once; the ten biggest clones make up around 30%. The data belong to a study of regulatory T cells in long-lasting Graves disease. Study-level results: The researchers studied only peripheral blood, not thyroid tissue. Persistent Graves' patients showed reduced TCR diversity versus newly diagnosed patients.

Trimming shortened V by 1 base and J by 2 bases, and 12 bases separated the two germline ends. The germline V gene encodes CDR1 SQVTM and CDR2 ANQGSEA. The CDR3 is 15 residues long. The sequencing used peripheral blood mononuclear cells (PBMCs), collected when the disease was refractory, from a patient treated with antithyroid drugs. V and J are TRBV29-1 and TRBJ2-1; the D gene could be TRBD1 or TRBD2 (5 bases each). This sequence was found in a woman aged 40 to 50 with Graves disease. The CDR3 spells CSVEGVRGTYNEQFF. The CDR3 nucleotides read TGCAGCGTTGAAGGAGTGAGGGGTACCTACAATGAGCAGTTCTTC.